These 18 T cell receptor beta chains came from one sample sequenced in a study of blood T cell repertoires in COVID-19. Repertoires were generated with immunoSEQ multiplex PCR, while TCRdb's copy carries only in-frame clones and drops some. The sample has roughly 43,000 clones; about 85% are singletons. Specimen: peripheral blood. These receptors originate from a woman of 80 years or more with acute or convalescent COVID-19.

The CDR3 bases are TGTGCCAGCTCACCTCCAACAGAGAACACTGAAGCTTTCTTT. Its protein is CASSPPTENTEAFF. The chain recombines TRBV18 with TRBJ1-1; D is unresolved. Trimming cost V 3 bases and J 1 base, with 9 bases left between them. CDR1 and CDR2 from the germline V gene are KGHSH and LQKENI. This CDR3 region has 14 residues. The whole variable domain, remainder taken from reference TRBV18 and TRBJ1-1, is NAGVMQNPRHLVRRRGQEARLRCSPMKGHSHVYWYRQLPEEGLKFMVYLQKENIIDESGMPKERFSAEFPKEGPSILRIQQVVRGDSAAYFCASSPPTENTEAFFGQGTRLTVV.

J is TRBJ2-1 and V is TRBV10-2; 9 nucleotides align to TRBD1. Trimming at V came to 7 bases and at J to 3 bases, leaving 16 bases not matched to a gene. Germline V gene sequence: CDR1 WSHSY, CDR2 SAAADI. This CDR3 contains 18 residues. The CDR3 reads CASIRGAGTGTLYNEQFF. DNA of the CDR3: TGCGCCAGCATCCGAGGGGCAGGGACAGGGACCCTCTACAATGAGCAGTTCTTC.

The chain employs TRBV6-1 and TRBJ1-5, with a possible D match to TRBD1 (6 bases). The CDR3 is 16 residues long. In germline, CDR1 is MNHNS, CDR2 SASEGT. The V gene lost 0 bases and the J gene lost 4 bases, with 13 bases spanning the gap. The CDR3 DNA follows: TGTGCCAGCAGTGAAGCTTGGGGGGGCGCAAATCAGCCCCAGCATTTT. Amino acids: CASSEAWGGANQPQHF.

This clone was seen a single time. The chain uses TRBV5-1 and TRBJ1-4, with TRBD1 matching over 7 bases. CDR3 size: 20 residues. V dropped 2 bases and J dropped 0; count of bases not matched to a gene: 16. CDR1 SGHRS and CDR2 YFSETQ come from the germline V gene. This chain's CDR3 is CASSLPWGPGTEATNEKLFF. CDR3 DNA sequence: TGCGCCAGCAGCTTACCGTGGGGACCGGGGACAGAGGCAACTAATGAAAAACTGTTTTTT.

This clone was seen a handful of times. The genes are TRBV5-4 and TRBJ2-7; maybe TRBD2 (6 bases). Germline CDR1 SGHNT, CDR2 YYREEE (reference sequence). The CDR3 contains 14 residues. V lost 3 bases to trimming and J lost 2 bases, with 12 bases between them. The CDR3 loop is CASSSGLGTYEQYF. CDR3 coding DNA: TGTGCCAGCAGCTCGGGACTGGGGACCTACGAGCAGTACTTC.

The CDR3 reads CASSGSNQPQHF. In DNA form, the CDR3 reads TGTGCCAGTAGTGGCAGCAATCAGCCCCAGCATTTT. The chain joins TRBV19 to TRBJ1-5; D unresolved. Deletions cut 5 bases from V and 1 base from J, with 3 bases between. The germline gives CDR1 LNHDA, CDR2 SQIVND (reference sequence). This CDR3 is built from 12 residues.

The gene calls are TRBV6-2 or TRBV6-3 and TRBJ2-5, with no clear D. Germline CDR1 is MNHEY and CDR2 is SVGEGT. CDR3 length: 12 amino acids. The V end was cut by 6 bases, the J end by 5 bases, with 10 bases between. CDR3 sequence (DNA): TGTGCCAGCAGCCCCATCGCGGAGACCCAGTACTTC. Its translation is CASSPIAETQYF.

V is TRBV7-6 and J is TRBJ1-3; the match to TRBD1 covers 8 bases. V dropped 1 base and J dropped 5; count of bases not matched to a gene: 7. There are 16 residues in the CDR3. CDR1 is SGHVS and CDR2 is FNYEAQ in the germline V gene. CDR3 sequence reads: CASSLVGQGARNTIYF. The CDR3 region has the DNA TGTGCCAGCAGCTTAGTTGGGCAGGGGGCTAGAAACACCATATATTTT.

This clone was observed a few times. The genes are TRBV4-2 and TRBJ1-1; TRBD1 might be the D (6 bases). The germline CDR1 and CDR2 sequences are LGHNA and YNFKEQ. This CDR3 is 15 amino acids long. V dropped 1 base and J dropped 1 base, with 10 bases sitting between them. The CDR3 nucleotides are TGTGCCAGCAGCCAAGCGACAGGAGGGAACACTGAAGCTTTCTTT. Its translation: CASSQATGGNTEAFF.

The rearrangement joins TRBV19 to TRBJ1-4; D is uncertain. Germline V gives CDR1 LNHDA, CDR2 SQIVND (reference sequence). Trimming stripped 5 bases from V and 8 bases from J, with 9 bases between. The CDR3 is 12 amino acids. The CDR3 is CASSEDREKLFF. CDR3 in DNA: TGTGCCAGTAGTGAGGATCGGGAAAAACTGTTTTTT.

The chain carries TRBV28 and TRBJ2-1; TRBD2 matches at 8 bases. The trim removed 5 bases at V and 4 bases at J, leaving 7 bases unmatched. Germline V gene data show CDR1 as MDHEN and CDR2 as SYDVKM. The CDR3 consists of 15 residues. In DNA, the CDR3 is TGTGCCAGCAGTACCCCGGGGGGGGGTTACAATGAGCAGTTCTTC. Translated: CASSTPGGGYNEQFF.

J is TRBJ2-3 and V is TRBV5-6, with a tentative D call TRBD1 (5 bases). CDR1 and CDR2 from the germline V gene are SGHDT and YYEEEE. The V end lost 4 bases, the J end lost 1 base, and 13 bases lay between the germline ends. The CDR3 is made up of 15 amino acids. The CDR3 loop is CASSLTGLGTDTQYF. The CDR3 nucleotides are TGTGCCAGCAGCCTAACAGGTCTCGGCACAGATACGCAGTATTTT. Based on the CDR3 plus reference TRBV5-6 and TRBJ2-3, the full variable domain is DAGVTQSPTHLIKTRGQQVTLRCSPKSGHDTVSWYQQALGQGPQFIFQYYEEEERQRGNFPDRFSGHQFPNYSSELNVNALLLGDSALYLCASSLTGLGTDTQYFGPGTRLTVL.

This chain joins TRBV11-3 and TRBJ2-7; the match to TRBD2 covers 8 bases. From germline, CDR1 is SGHNT and CDR2 YENEEA. V shed 4 bases, J shed 2 bases, and the junction held 10 bases outside the gene matches. The CDR3 covers 16 residues. The CDR3 reads CASSSLSGGLTYEQYF. The CDR3 nucleotides read TGTGCCAGCAGCTCCCTCAGCGGGGGCCTTACCTACGAGCAGTACTTC. The entire variable domain, with the rest obtained from reference TRBV11-3 and TRBJ2-7, is as follows: EAGVVQSPRYKIIEKKQPVAFWCNPISGHNTLYWYLQNLGQGPELLIRYENEEAVDDSQLPKDRFSAERLKGVDSTLKIQPAELGDSAVYLCASSSLSGGLTYEQYFGPGTRLTVT.

The chain couples TRBV12-3 or TRBV12-4 to TRBJ1-2; D remains unclear. Trimming stripped 5 bases from V and 8 bases from J, with 15 bases between. The CDR3 runs 13 residues. This chain's CDR3 is CASSQLSIRGYTF. The CDR3, as DNA: TGTGCCAGCAGTCAACTAAGTATACGGGGCTACACCTTC.

The chain joins TRBV5-1 to TRBJ2-6, with D possibly TRBD1 on 6 matching bases. Germline CDR1 reads SGHRS; CDR2 reads YFSETQ. Trimming took 4 bases from V and 0 from J, leaving 8 bases between them. The CDR3 sequence is 15 residues long. In nucleotides, the CDR3 is TGCGCCAGCAGCACGGACAGCTCTGGGGCCAACGTCCTGACTTTC. The encoded protein is CASSTDSSGANVLTF.

CDR3 protein: CAILGAGSVSGANVLTF. The CDR3 DNA reads TGTGCCATCTTGGGGGCAGGGTCGGTCTCTGGGGCCAACGTCCTGACTTTC. The V call is TRBV10-3, the J call TRBJ2-6; perhaps TRBD1 as D (6 bases). V lost 8 bases, J lost 0 bases, and 17 bases lay in between. In germline, CDR1 is ENHRY, CDR2 SYGVKD. The CDR3 runs to 17 residues.

CDR3 sequence: CASRERGNTGELFF. DNA for the CDR3: TGTGCCAGCCGCGAGCGGGGGAACACCGGGGAGCTGTTTTTT. The rearrangement links TRBV7-9 to TRBJ2-2; 7 bases are a match to TRBD2. Germline CDR1 reads SEHNR; CDR2 reads FQNEAQ (reference sequence). Unmatched junction bases numbered 4, after V lost 8 bases and J lost 1 base. The CDR3 has 14 residues.

The CDR3 loop reads CASSIGTGGRGSGNTIYF. In DNA, the CDR3 is TGTGCCAGTAGTATCGGGACAGGGGGTCGAGGTTCAGGAAACACCATATATTTT. This rearrangement joins TRBV19 to TRBJ1-3; TRBD1 matches 11 bases. V shed 3 bases and J 4 bases; nucleotides not matched to a gene: 11. The germline V gene has CDR1 LNHDA and CDR2 SQIVND (reference sequence). The CDR3 contains 18 residues. Full variable domain (rest looked up from reference TRBV19 and TRBJ1-3): DGGITQSPKYLFRKEGQNVTLSCEQNLNHDAMYWYRQDPGQGLRLIYYSQIVNDFQKGDIAEGYSVSREKKESFPLTVTSAQKNPTAFYLCASSIGTGGRGSGNTIYFGEGSWLTVV.